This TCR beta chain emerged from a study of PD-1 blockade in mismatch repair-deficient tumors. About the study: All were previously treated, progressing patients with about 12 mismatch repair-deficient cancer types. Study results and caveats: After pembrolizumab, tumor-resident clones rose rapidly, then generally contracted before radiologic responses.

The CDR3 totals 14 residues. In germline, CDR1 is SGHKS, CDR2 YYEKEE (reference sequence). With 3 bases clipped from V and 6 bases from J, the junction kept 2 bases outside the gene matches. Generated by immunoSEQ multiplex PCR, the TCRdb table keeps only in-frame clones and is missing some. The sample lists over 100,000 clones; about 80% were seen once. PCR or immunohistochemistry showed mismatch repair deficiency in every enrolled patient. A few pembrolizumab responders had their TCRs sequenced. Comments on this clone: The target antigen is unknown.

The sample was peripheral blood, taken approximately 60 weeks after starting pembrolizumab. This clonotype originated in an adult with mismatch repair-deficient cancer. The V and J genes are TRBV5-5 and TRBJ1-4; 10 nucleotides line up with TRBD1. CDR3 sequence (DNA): TGTGCCAGCAGCTCCGGGACAGGGGATGAAAAACTGTTTTTT. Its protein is CASSSGTGDEKLFF.